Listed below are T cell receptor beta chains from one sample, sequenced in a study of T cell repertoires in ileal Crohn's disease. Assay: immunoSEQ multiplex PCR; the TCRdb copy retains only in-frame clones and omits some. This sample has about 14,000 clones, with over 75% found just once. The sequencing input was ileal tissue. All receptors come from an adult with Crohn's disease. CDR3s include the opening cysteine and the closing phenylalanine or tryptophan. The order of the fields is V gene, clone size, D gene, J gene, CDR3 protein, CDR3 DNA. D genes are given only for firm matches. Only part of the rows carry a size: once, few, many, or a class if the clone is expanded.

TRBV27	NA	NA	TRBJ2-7	CASSLSVGAGEQYF	TGTGCCAGCAGTTTATCTGTAGGGGCGGGTGAGCAGTACTTC
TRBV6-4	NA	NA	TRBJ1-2	CASSELSTGLYGYTF	TGTGCCAGCAGTGAACTCTCGACAGGACTCTATGGCTACACCTTC
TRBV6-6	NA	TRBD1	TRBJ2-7	CASSRSTGALFYEQYF	TGTGCCAGCAGTCGCTCGACAGGGGCTTTGTTCTACGAGCAGTACTTC
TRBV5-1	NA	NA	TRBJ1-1	CASSLEENYYTEAFF	TGCGCCAGCAGCTTGGAAGAAAACTACTACACTGAAGCTTTCTTT
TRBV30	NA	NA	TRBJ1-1	CAWSDGQLNTEAFF	TGTGCCTGGAGCGACGGACAGCTGAACACTGAAGCTTTCTTT
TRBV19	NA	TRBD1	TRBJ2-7	CATTGTDGFSSYEQYF	TGTGCCACCACAGGGACAGACGGATTTAGCTCCTACGAGCAGTACTTC
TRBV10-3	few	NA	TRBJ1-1	CAISDPTESGAFF	TGTGCCATCAGTGACCCCACAGAGTCAGGGGCTTTCTTT
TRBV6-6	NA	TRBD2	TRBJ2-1	CASSYSRLAGNEQFF	TGTGCCAGCAGTTACTCGAGGCTAGCGGGGAATGAGCAGTTCTTC
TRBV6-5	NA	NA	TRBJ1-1	CASRPLTAMNTEAFF	TGTGCCAGCAGGCCCTTGACGGCTATGAACACTGAAGCTTTCTTT
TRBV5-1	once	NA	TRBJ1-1	CASSLRGRLKGNTEAFF	TGCGCCAGCAGCTTGCGGGGGCGTTTGAAAGGGAACACTGAAGCTTTCTTT
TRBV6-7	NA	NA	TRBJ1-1	CASSRTPTGHLVTEAFF	TGTGCCAGCAGTCGAACCCCCACAGGGCATTTAGTCACTGAAGCTTTCTTT
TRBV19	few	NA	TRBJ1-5	CASSIRGEGYQPQHF	TGTGCCAGTAGTATAAGGGGGGAGGGATATCAGCCCCAGCATTTT
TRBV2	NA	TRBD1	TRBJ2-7	CASSVNARQGSYEQYF	TGTGCCAGCAGCGTCAACGCGCGACAGGGCTCCTACGAGCAGTACTTC
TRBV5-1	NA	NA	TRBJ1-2	CASSLGQNLIGYTF	TGCGCCAGCAGCTTGGGACAGAACTTGATTGGCTACACCTTC
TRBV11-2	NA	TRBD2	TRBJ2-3	CASSLDLAGGFTDTQYF	TGTGCCAGCAGCTTAGACCTAGCGGGGGGCTTCACAGATACGCAGTATTTT
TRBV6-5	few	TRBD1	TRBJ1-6	CASSRGDRNNSPLHF	TGTGCCAGCAGTCGAGGGGACAGGAATAATTCACCCCTCCACTTT
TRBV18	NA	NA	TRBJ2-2	CASSPRDGTANTGELFF	TGTGCCAGCTCACCAAGGGATGGGACGGCGAACACCGGGGAGCTGTTTTTT
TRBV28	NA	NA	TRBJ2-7	CASSWTARYEQYF	TGTGCCAGCAGTTGGACAGCCCGCTACGAGCAGTACTTC
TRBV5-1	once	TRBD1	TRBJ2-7	CASSLTGQANSYEQYF	TGCGCCAGCAGCTTGACGGGACAGGCAAACTCCTACGAGCAGTACTTC
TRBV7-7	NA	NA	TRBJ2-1	CASSPNTWVGEQFF	TGTGCTAGCAGCCCCAACACATGGGTCGGTGAGCAGTTCTTC
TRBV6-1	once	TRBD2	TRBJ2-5	CASSEKAGEVETQYF	TGTGCCAGCAGTGAAAAAGCGGGGGAGGTAGAGACCCAGTACTTC
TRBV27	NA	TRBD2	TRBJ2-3	CASSLERGGEGDTQYF	TGTGCCAGCAGTTTAGAGCGGGGGGGCGAGGGAGATACGCAGTATTTT
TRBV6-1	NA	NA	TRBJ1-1	CASSDTGGYSMNTEAFF	TGTGCCAGCAGTGATACCGGGGGCTACTCCATGAACACTGAAGCTTTCTTT
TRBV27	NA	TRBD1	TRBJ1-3	CASRGQSGNTIYF	TGTGCCAGCAGGGGACAGTCGGGAAACACCATATATTTT
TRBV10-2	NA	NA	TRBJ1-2	CASSEEGPYGYTF	TGCGCCAGCAGTGAGGAGGGTCCCTATGGCTACACCTTC
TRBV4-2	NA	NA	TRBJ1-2	CASSQERVSRSGYTF	TGTGCCAGCAGCCAAGAACGGGTCAGCCGGTCTGGCTACACCTTC
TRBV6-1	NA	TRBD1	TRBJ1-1	CASRTTGGDRTEAFF	TGTGCCAGCAGGACGACAGGGGGCGATCGGACTGAAGCTTTCTTT
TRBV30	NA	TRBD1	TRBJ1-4	CAWSADREVNEKLFF	TGTGCCTGGAGTGCAGACAGGGAGGTTAATGAAAAACTGTTTTTT
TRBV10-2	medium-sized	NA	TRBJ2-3	CASSEVQNTQYF	TGCGCCAGCAGTGAGGTTCAGAATACGCAGTATTTT
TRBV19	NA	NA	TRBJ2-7	CASSNPGQSSYEQYF	TGTGCCAGTAGTAATCCTGGTCAGTCCTCCTACGAGCAGTACTTC
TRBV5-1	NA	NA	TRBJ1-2	CASSLAHGQSYGYTF	TGCGCCAGCAGCTTGGCCCACGGACAGTCCTATGGCTACACCTTC
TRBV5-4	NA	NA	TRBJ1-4	CASSLPSPNEKLFF	TGTGCCAGCAGCTTGCCGAGTCCTAATGAAAAACTGTTTTTT
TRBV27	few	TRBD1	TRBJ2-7	CASSLSTGAGEQYF	TGTGCCAGCAGTTTATCGACAGGGGCGGGGGAGCAGTACTTC
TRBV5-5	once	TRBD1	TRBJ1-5	CASSLNDYRGNQPQHF	TGTGCCAGCAGCCTAAACGATTACAGGGGGAATCAGCCCCAGCATTTT
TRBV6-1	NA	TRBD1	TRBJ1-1	CADSGWTGEAFF	TGTGCCGACAGTGGGTGGACAGGCGAAGCTTTCTTT
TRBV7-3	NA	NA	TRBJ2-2	CASSPSEWGPGELFF	TGTGCCAGCAGCCCCTCGGAGTGGGGACCCGGGGAGCTGTTTTTT
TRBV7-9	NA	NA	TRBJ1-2	CASSFGGAANYGYTF	TGTGCCAGCAGCTTCGGAGGGGCCGCTAACTATGGCTACACCTTC
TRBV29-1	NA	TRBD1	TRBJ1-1	CSARGGTEAFF	TGCAGCGCCAGGGGGGGGACTGAAGCTTTCTTT
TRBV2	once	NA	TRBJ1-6	CASLTQGDSPLHF	TGTGCCAGCTTGACCCAGGGAGACTCACCCCTCCACTTT
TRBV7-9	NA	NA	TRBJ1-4	CASSLGGTGEKLFF	TGTGCCAGCAGCTTAGGAGGGACCGGGGAAAAACTGTTTTTT
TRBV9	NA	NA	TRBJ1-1	CASSPWRGNTEAFF	TGTGCCAGCAGCCCCTGGCGGGGAAACACTGAAGCTTTCTTT
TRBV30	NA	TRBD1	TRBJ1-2	CASRDRGQYGYTF	TGTGCCAGCCGGGACAGGGGGCAATATGGCTACACCTTC
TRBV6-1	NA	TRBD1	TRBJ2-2	CASSEAHRGYTGELFF	TGTGCCAGCAGTGAAGCGCACAGGGGATACACCGGGGAGCTGTTTTTT